Here is one TCR beta chain with its context. The antigen is undetermined. These data come from a study of vaccination and CD4 T cells after COVID-19. As to treatment: roughly 11-day PBMC culture with coronavirus spike peptide pools or control peptides (ViraFEST assay). On days 3 and 7, half the medium was swapped for fresh IL-2-containing medium. CDR3 size: 15 residues. CDR1 SGDLS and CDR2 YYNGEE come from the germline V gene. V shed 3 bases and J 1 base; nucleotides not matched to a gene: 5. The Oncomine TCR Beta short-read assay was applied to DNA of cultured CD4+ T cells. It was from cultured CD4+ T cells that genomic DNA was extracted. MiXCR, applied by TCRdb to the PCR reads, yields one record per CDR3 protein. Of 15,000 to 20,000 distinct CDR3 sequences listed, roughly 23% are singletons.

The TCR originated in a human donor with COVID-19. The rearrangement uses TRBV9 and TRBJ1-1; TRBD1 agrees at 8 bases. Sequencing used cultured CD4+ T cells from blood. CDR3 protein: CASSAGTGPNTEAFF. Here the CDR3 DNA reads TGTGCCAGCAGCGCGGGGACAGGACCGAACACTGAAGCTTTCTTT.